One and the same sample provided the 32 T cell receptor beta chains below, sequenced in a study of T cells after yellow fever vaccination. TCRdb re-called the 5' RACE reads with MiXCR, one entry per CDR3 protein. The top ten hold 20% to 25% of the sample, which has fewer than 450,000 distinct CDR3 sequences, approximately 4% seen once. Source: PBMCs, taken 5 days after the yellow fever booster vaccination. Receptors originate from a man between 18 and 29 years old who received the YFV17D yellow fever vaccine.

The rearrangement joins TRBV7-6 to TRBJ1-2; 10 positions match TRBD1. Germline CDR1 is SGHVS and CDR2 is FNYEAQ. CDR3 length: 15 amino acids. V lost 5 bases to trimming and J lost 2 bases; unmatched junction nucleotides: 5. DNA of the CDR3: TGTGCCAGCAGCCTTAGACAGGGGGCGAACTATGGCTACACCTTC. Residues: CASSLRQGANYGYTF.

This clonotype was counted ten times or more. This chain connects TRBV9 to TRBJ2-1; D possibly corresponds to TRBD1 (6 bases). CDR3 size: 16 residues. CDR1 is SGDLS and CDR2 is YYNGEE in the germline V gene. With 4 bases removed from V and 4 bases from J, the gap between germline ends came to 18 bases. The CDR3 is CASSPTGTLDYNEQFF. The CDR3 DNA reads TGTGCCAGCAGCCCAACCGGGACACTCGATTACAATGAGCAGTTCTTC.

This sequence joins TRBV7-2 and TRBJ2-1, with 8 bases lining up with TRBD1. CDR3 length equals 17 residues. J gave up 3 bases and V 5 bases, and 12 bases lay outside the gene matches. The V gene's germline CDR1 is SGHTA and CDR2 FQGNSA. CDR3 loop: CASSAGNAGTGYNEQFF. In DNA, the CDR3 is TGTGCCAGCAGCGCGGGAAATGCCGGGACAGGCTACAATGAGCAGTTCTTC.

This clonotype was recorded at least ten times. The V call is TRBV3-1, the J call TRBJ1-2; D is ambiguous. The CDR3 runs to 14 residues. Looked up from germline, CDR1 is LGHDT and CDR2 is YNNKEL (reference sequence). Trimming took 1 base from V and 2 from J, leaving 8 bases between them. The chain's CDR3 is CASSQGQTNYGYTF. The CDR3 region has the DNA TGTGCCAGCAGCCAAGGCCAGACAAACTATGGCTACACCTTC.

This clonotype was counted ten times or more. This chain joins TRBV15 and TRBJ1-5; tentatively, D is TRBD1 (5 bases). The length of the CDR3 is 14 residues. Trimming stripped 1 base from V and 8 bases from J, with 12 bases between. From germline, CDR1 is LNHNV and CDR2 YYDKDF (reference sequence). CDR3 in amino acids: CATSRAHEGKPQHF. In DNA, the CDR3 is TGTGCCACCAGCAGAGCCCACGAGGGGAAGCCCCAGCATTTT.

This clonotype was detected ten times or more. The V and J genes are TRBV28 and TRBJ2-7; D ambiguous. The CDR3 is 13 residues long. The germline V gene has CDR1 MDHEN and CDR2 SYDVKM. V was cut by 7 bases and J by 6 bases, with 16 bases left in between. The CDR3 DNA is TGTGCCAGCACTACCGACCGGGCCGGCGAGCAGTACGTC. Protein product: CASTTDRAGEQYV.

At least ten counts were recorded for this clonotype. The chain is built from TRBV5-1 and TRBJ2-5; 12 nucleotides align to TRBD2. The CDR3 consists of 17 residues. Germline values: CDR1 SGHRS, CDR2 YFSETQ. V lost 4 bases to trimming and J lost 5 bases; unmatched junction nucleotides: 12. CDR3 sequence reads: CASSRAWTSGARETQYF. CDR3 coding DNA: TGCGCCAGCAGCCGAGCCTGGACTAGCGGGGCTCGGGAGACCCAGTACTTC.

The chain combines TRBV27 with TRBJ2-7; no definite D call. Per germline, CDR1 MNHEY and CDR2 SMNVEV (reference sequence). With 0 bases removed from V and 2 bases from J, the gap between germline ends came to 5 bases. This CDR3 is built from 13 residues. The CDR3 sequence: CASSLSDAYEQYF. CDR3 sequence (DNA): TGTGCCAGCAGTTTATCGGATGCCTACGAGCAGTACTTC.

The table lists this clonotype with many counts. The chain recombines TRBV6-2 or TRBV6-3 with TRBJ1-5; a weak D match, TRBD1 (5 bases). Trimming left V 5 bases short and J 9 bases short, with 14 bases between. This CDR3 contains 13 residues. The germline CDR1 and CDR2 sequences are MNHEY and SVGEGT. The CDR3 sequence is CASSPDGARPQHF. In DNA form, the CDR3 reads TGTGCCAGCAGTCCAGACGGGGCTCGGCCCCAGCATTTT.

The CDR3 reads CSARDLGGGSQETQYF. The CDR3 DNA follows: TGCAGTGCTAGAGATTTGGGCGGGGGGTCCCAAGAGACCCAGTACTTC. The chain links TRBV20-1 to TRBJ2-5, with 8 bases fitting TRBD2. V was pared by 0 bases and J by 1 base, with 7 bases of the junction left unmatched. The CDR3 contains 16 residues. Germline V gene data show CDR1 as DFQATT and CDR2 as SNEGSKA (reference sequence).

The chain carries TRBV7-9 and TRBJ1-2; D uncertain. Trimming left V 1 base short and J 4 bases short, with 13 bases between. This CDR3 comprises 15 residues. The germline V gene encodes CDR1 SEHNR and CDR2 FQNEAQ (reference sequence). Here the CDR3 reads CASSLGPTVSYGYTF. The CDR3 DNA reads as TGTGCCAGCAGCTTAGGGCCCACCGTTTCCTATGGCTACACCTTC.

This clonotype was counted between two and nine times. The CDR3 DNA follows: TGCAGTGCTAGAACTACCCCTACAGGGACAGATACGCAGTATTTT. Amino acid sequence: CSARTTPTGTDTQYF. This rearrangement joins TRBV20-1 to TRBJ2-3; weak D call: TRBD1 (6 bases). CDR1 and CDR2 (germline): DFQATT, SNEGSKA (reference sequence). The V gene lost 2 bases and the J gene lost 3 bases, with 15 bases spanning the gap. The CDR3 runs 15 residues.

This clonotype occurred a few times. The gene calls are TRBV6-6 and TRBJ1-1, with TRBD1 matching over 7 bases. The CDR3 length is 13 residues. Germline lookup yields CDR1 MNHNY and CDR2 SVGAGI (reference sequence). V lost 7 bases to trimming and J lost 4 bases; unmatched junction nucleotides: 6. CDR3 sequence (DNA): TGTGCCAGCATTTCCGGGACAGTCACTGAAGCTTTCTTT. This translates into CASISGTVTEAFF.

This clonotype was picked up many times. This chain connects TRBV20-1 to TRBJ2-2; 10 bases fit TRBD1. The CDR3 extends over 13 amino acids. Germline CDR1 reads DFQATT; CDR2 reads SNEGSKA (reference sequence). Unmatched junction bases numbered 4, after V lost 6 bases and J lost 6 bases. As DNA, the CDR3 is TGCAGTGCGCAGACAGGGGGCTCCGGGGAGCTGTTTTTT. As protein: CSAQTGGSGELFF.

This clonotype was observed at least ten times. The CDR3 coding sequence is TGTGCCAGCAGCCTGGCAGGGAGCAATCAGCCCCAGCATTTT. It translates to CASSLAGSNQPQHF. This chain joins TRBV3-1 and TRBJ1-5, with D perhaps matching TRBD1 (5 bases). V shed 4 bases and J shed 1 base, with 8 bases lying between them. Germline V gene lookup returns CDR1 LGHDT and CDR2 YNNKEL (reference sequence). The length of the CDR3 is 14 residues.

This chain connects TRBV20-1 to TRBJ2-3, with D maybe TRBD2 (6 bases). Per germline, CDR1 DFQATT and CDR2 SNEGSKA (reference sequence). There are 13 residues in the CDR3. The V end was cut by 6 bases, the J end by 1 base, with 11 bases between. This CDR3 is CSAPWGGTDTQYF. CDR3 sequence (DNA): TGCAGTGCCCCTTGGGGGGGCACAGATACGCAGTATTTT.

The table lists this clonotype with many counts. V gene TRBV28 combines with J gene TRBJ2-3; TRBD1 aligns across 9 bases. Unmatched junction bases numbered 5, after V lost 6 bases and J lost 1 base. The CDR3 totals 15 residues. CDR1 is MDHEN and CDR2 is SYDVKM in the germline V gene. DNA of the CDR3: TGTGCCAGCAGATCTTGGACAGGGGGCACAGATACGCAGTATTTT. It specifies CASRSWTGGTDTQYF.

V usage is TRBV20-1 and J usage is TRBJ2-3; D call uncertain. This CDR3 is 13 amino acids long. Looked up from germline, CDR1 is DFQATT and CDR2 is SNEGSKA (reference sequence). V lost 3 bases and J lost 0, with 7 bases in between. CDR3 region: CSASPDSTDTQYF. CDR3 DNA: TGCAGTGCTAGTCCGGATAGCACAGATACGCAGTATTTT.

This clonotype showed up just a few times. CDR3 protein: CAISESGGNTGELFF. CDR3 nucleotide sequence: TGTGCCATCAGTGAGAGCGGGGGAAACACCGGGGAGCTGTTTTTT. The V gene is TRBV10-3, the J gene TRBJ2-2; TRBD2 matches at 8 bases. V lost 2 bases to trimming and J lost 2 bases; unmatched junction nucleotides: 1. The CDR3 is 15 amino acids. Germline assignment: CDR1 ENHRY and CDR2 SYGVKD.

The chain joins TRBV4-2 to TRBJ2-3, with 15 bases lining up with TRBD2. CDR3 length: 17 residues. Trimming cost V 1 base and J 5 bases; bases outside gene matches: 4. CDR1 and CDR2 (germline): LGHNA, YNFKEQ. The CDR3 sequence: CASSQAWTSGGVDTQYF. The CDR3 coding sequence is TGTGCCAGCAGCCAAGCCTGGACTAGCGGGGGGGTAGATACGCAGTATTTT.

This clonotype turned up a few times. The chain is built from TRBV10-3 and TRBJ1-5; weak D call: TRBD1 (5 bases). The CDR3 has 15 amino acids. V dropped 2 bases and J dropped 0 bases, with 8 bases sitting between them. CDR1 and CDR2 (germline): ENHRY, SYGVKD. The CDR3 is CAISEVGGSNQPQHF. DNA of the CDR3: TGTGCCATCAGTGAGGTGGGGGGTAGCAATCAGCCCCAGCATTTT.

This clonotype was detected only a few times. The V and J genes are TRBV2 and TRBJ2-4; D is ambiguous. With 6 bases removed from V and 0 bases from J, the gap between germline ends came to 12 bases. CDR3 length equals 15 residues. Looked up from germline, CDR1 is SNHLY and CDR2 is FYNNEI. This chain's CDR3 is CASSDSVLAKNIQYF. In DNA, the CDR3 is TGTGCCAGCAGCGACTCCGTCCTAGCCAAAAACATTCAGTACTTC.

This clonotype appeared many times. The chain uses TRBV7-2 and TRBJ2-1; D might be TRBD1 (5 bases). Germline-derived CDR1 and CDR2 are SGHTA and FQGNSA. This CDR3 is built from 13 residues. V was trimmed by 2 bases and J by 6 bases, leaving 8 bases between them. CDR3 nucleotides: TGTGCCAGCAGCTTACAGGGCACCAATGAGCAGTTCTTC. Its translation: CASSLQGTNEQFF.

This sequence joins TRBV29-1 and TRBJ1-1; D uncertain. Germline V lookup: CDR1 SQVTM, CDR2 ANQGSEA. The V end was cut by 7 bases, the J end by 0 bases, with 12 bases between. This CDR3 has 13 amino acids. The CDR3 is CSGRPFMNTEAFF. The CDR3 DNA reads as TGCAGCGGCCGACCGTTCATGAACACTGAAGCTTTCTTT.

There are many counts of this clonotype. A junction end diverges from the germline sequence, so it may reflect a read error. The chain carries TRBV20-1 and TRBJ1-3; a possible D gene is TRBD1 (6 bases). CDR3 length equals 15 residues. CDR1 DFQATT and CDR2 SNEGSKA come from the germline V gene (reference sequence). This chain's CDR3 is CSPRGTHSSGNTIYF. The CDR3 bases are TGCAGTCCTAGGGGGACTCATAGCTCTGGAAACACCATATATTTT.

The CDR3 loop is CASRWAGELFF. The CDR3 coding sequence is TGCGCCAGCAGGTGGGCCGGGGAGCTGTTTTTT. V gene TRBV4-1 combines with J gene TRBJ2-2, with D hard to call. Germline CDR1 is MGHRA and CDR2 is YSYEKL. Trimming stripped 6 bases from V and 6 bases from J, with 5 bases between. The CDR3 consists of 11 residues.

CDR3 loop: CASSAGQGILSRNTQYF. The CDR3 coding sequence is TGCGCCAGCAGCGCGGGACAGGGGATTCTGAGCCGGAATACGCAGTATTTT. The chain recombines TRBV5-1 with TRBJ2-3; 10 nucleotides agree with TRBD1. Germline-derived CDR1 and CDR2 are SGHRS and YFSETQ. The CDR3 sequence is 17 residues long. V shed 4 bases, J shed 7 bases, and the junction held 15 bases outside the gene matches.

The chain employs TRBV6-5 and TRBJ2-1, with TRBD2 identical over 14 bases. V trimming: 5 bases; J trimming: 7 bases; junction bases outside the gene matches: 7. CDR1 is MNHEY and CDR2 is SVGAGI in the germline V gene. The CDR3 spans 16 residues. The CDR3 nucleotides read TGTGCCAGCAGTCTAAGGACTAGCGGGGGGCCTAATGAGCAGTTCTTC. Its translation: CASSLRTSGGPNEQFF.

This clonotype has at least ten counts. This chain connects TRBV4-2 to TRBJ1-1; the D gene is possibly TRBD1 (5 bases). Germline V CDR1 and CDR2: LGHNA, YNFKEQ. V gave up 0 bases and J gave up 1 base, with 6 bases separating them. This CDR3 has 14 residues. The CDR3 sequence is CASSQEDRNTEAFF. The CDR3 coding sequence is TGTGCCAGCAGCCAAGAAGACAGGAACACTGAAGCTTTCTTT.

This clonotype showed up just a few times. V gene TRBV7-2 combines with J gene TRBJ2-7, with 7 bases aligning to TRBD1. The V gene end was trimmed by 1 base and the J gene end by 6 bases; junction bases not matched to a gene: 12. The germline gives CDR1 SGHTA, CDR2 FQGNSA. The CDR3 runs 16 residues. The CDR3 bases are TGTGCCAGCAGCTTAGTTGTCTCGACAGGGAAGGGCGAGCAGTACTTC. This sequence encodes CASSLVVSTGKGEQYF.

Many counts were recorded for this clonotype. The chain carries TRBV7-3 and TRBJ2-7; D unclear. The germline V gene encodes CDR1 SGHTA and CDR2 FQGTGA. Trimming stripped 0 bases from V and 5 bases from J, with 11 bases between. The CDR3 totals 14 residues. CDR3: CASSLTVRFHEQYV. The CDR3 DNA reads as TGTGCCAGCAGCTTAACTGTTCGTTTCCACGAGCAGTACGTC.

The chain carries TRBV5-1 and TRBJ1-1, with D perhaps TRBD1 (6 bases). V gave up 4 bases and J gave up 4 bases, with 17 bases separating them. Germline assignment: CDR1 SGHRS and CDR2 YFSETQ. The CDR3 runs to 15 residues. In DNA, the CDR3 is TGCGCCAGCAGCCCGGGACACACCCGAACCACTGAAGCTTTCTTT. This translates into CASSPGHTRTTEAFF.